The entry that follows covers one T cell receptor beta chain sequence. V was pared by 5 bases and J by 3 bases, with 14 bases between. The CDR3 extends over 15 amino acids. Germline loops: CDR1 SGHTA, CDR2 FQGNSA. This sample was taken from a study of neoadjuvant anti-PD-1 for oral cavity cancer. Study overall: Most patients had three to four biweekly doses of 3 mg/kg nivolumab before resection. Patients without progression received a fourth nivolumab dose around day 43, then surgical resection on days 50-56.

Most PBMC samples had 480 ng input DNA in six replicates. The method was immunoSEQ multiplex PCR; TCRdb's version includes in-frame clones alone and lacks a portion of them. The data show nearly 8,000 clones, 55% to 70% seen once. Time point described: after neoadjuvant nivolumab, at surgical resection. The J gene is TRBJ1-5, the V gene TRBV7-2, with a tentative D call TRBD1 (6 bases). Sample: PBMCs, taken after nivolumab (anti-PD-1) treatment. The TCR comes from a person between 40 and 79 years old with oral cavity squamous cell carcinoma. The DNA for the CDR3 is TGTGCCAGCAGCCTCCTGGGGGGGCTCAATCAGCCCCAGCATTTT. It codes for CASSLLGGLNQPQHF.